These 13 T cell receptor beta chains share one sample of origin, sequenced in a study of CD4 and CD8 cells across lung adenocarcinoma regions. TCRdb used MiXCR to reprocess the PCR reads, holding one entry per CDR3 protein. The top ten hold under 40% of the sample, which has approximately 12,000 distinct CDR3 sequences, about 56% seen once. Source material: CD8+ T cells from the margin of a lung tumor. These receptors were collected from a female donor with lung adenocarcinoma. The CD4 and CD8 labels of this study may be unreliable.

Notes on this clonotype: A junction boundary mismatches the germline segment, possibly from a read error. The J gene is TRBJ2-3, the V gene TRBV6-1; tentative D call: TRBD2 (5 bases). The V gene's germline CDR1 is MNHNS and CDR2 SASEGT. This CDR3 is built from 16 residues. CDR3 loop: CASGETGGRDPDTQYF. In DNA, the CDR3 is TGTGCCAGCGGGGAGACTGGCGGCCGTGACCCAGATACCCAGTATTTT.

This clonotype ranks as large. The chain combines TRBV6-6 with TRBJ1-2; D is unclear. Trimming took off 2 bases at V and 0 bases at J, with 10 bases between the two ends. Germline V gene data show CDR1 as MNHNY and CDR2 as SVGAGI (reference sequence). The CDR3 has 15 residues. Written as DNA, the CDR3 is TGTGCCAGCAGTTACACACCCTCCTCTAACTATGGCTACACCTTC. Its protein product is CASSYTPSSNYGYTF.

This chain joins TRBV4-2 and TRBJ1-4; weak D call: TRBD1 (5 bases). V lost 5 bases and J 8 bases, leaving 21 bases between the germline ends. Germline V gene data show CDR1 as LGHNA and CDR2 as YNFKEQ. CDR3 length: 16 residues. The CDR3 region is CASSEQDLFFREKLFF. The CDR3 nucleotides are TGTGCCAGCAGCGAACAGGATTTATTCTTTAGGGAAAAACTGTTTTTT.

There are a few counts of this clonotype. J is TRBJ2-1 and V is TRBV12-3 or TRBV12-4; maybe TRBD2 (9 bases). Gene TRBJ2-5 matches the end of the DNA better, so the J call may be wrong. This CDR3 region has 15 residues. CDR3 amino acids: CASSQGAGGRETQYF. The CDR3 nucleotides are TGTGCCAGCAGCCAGGGGGCGGGGGGGCGTGAGACCCAGTACTTC.

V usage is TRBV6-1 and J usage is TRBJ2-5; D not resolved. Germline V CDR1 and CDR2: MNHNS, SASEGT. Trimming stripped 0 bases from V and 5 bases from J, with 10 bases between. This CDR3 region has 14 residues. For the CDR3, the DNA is TGTGCCAGCAGTGAAGCTGCTAGGGCGGAGACCCAGTACTTC. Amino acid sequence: CASSEAARAETQYF.

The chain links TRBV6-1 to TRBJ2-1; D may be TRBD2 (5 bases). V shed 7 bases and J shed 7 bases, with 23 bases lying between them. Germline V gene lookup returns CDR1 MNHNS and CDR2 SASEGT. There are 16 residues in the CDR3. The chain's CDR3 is CASIPFSTYRTNEQFF. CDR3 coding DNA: TGTGCCAGCATCCCTTTCTCTACCTACCGGACTAATGAGCAGTTCTTC.

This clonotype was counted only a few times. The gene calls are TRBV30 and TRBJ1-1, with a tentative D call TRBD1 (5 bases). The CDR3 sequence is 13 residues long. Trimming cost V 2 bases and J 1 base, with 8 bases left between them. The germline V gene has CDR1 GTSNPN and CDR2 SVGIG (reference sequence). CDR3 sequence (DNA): TGTGCCTGGAGTCCTGACAGGAACACTGAAGCTTTCTTT. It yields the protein CAWSPDRNTEAFF.

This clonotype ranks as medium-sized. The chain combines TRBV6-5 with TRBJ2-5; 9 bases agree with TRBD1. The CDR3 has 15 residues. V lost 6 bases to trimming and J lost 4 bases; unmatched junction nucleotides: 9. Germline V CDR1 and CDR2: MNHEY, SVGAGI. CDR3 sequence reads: CASSKGTGRGETQYF. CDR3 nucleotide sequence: TGTGCCAGCAGCAAAGGGACAGGGAGGGGAGAGACCCAGTACTTC.

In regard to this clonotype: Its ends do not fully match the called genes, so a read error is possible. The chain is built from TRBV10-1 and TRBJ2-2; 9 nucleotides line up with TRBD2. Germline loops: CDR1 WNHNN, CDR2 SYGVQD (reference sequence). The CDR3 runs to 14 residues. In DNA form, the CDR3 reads TGCGCCAGCCAACCGGGACTAGCAACCGGGGAGCTGTTTTTC. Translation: CASQPGLATGELFF.

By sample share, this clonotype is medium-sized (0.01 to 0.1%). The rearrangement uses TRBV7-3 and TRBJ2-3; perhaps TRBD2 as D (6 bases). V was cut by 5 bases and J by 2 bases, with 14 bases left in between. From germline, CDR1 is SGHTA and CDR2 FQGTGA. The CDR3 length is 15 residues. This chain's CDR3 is CASSPLGGDTDTQYF. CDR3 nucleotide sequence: TGTGCCAGCAGCCCTCTTGGCGGGGACACAGATACGCAGTATTTT.

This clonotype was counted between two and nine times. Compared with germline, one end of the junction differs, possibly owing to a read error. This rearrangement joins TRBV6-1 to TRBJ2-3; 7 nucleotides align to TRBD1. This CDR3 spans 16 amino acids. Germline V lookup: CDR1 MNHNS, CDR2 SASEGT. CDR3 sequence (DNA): TGTGCCAGCAGTCCTAGGGGGCACCGAGCCAAAGATACGCAGTATTTC. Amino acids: CASSPRGHRAKDTQYF.

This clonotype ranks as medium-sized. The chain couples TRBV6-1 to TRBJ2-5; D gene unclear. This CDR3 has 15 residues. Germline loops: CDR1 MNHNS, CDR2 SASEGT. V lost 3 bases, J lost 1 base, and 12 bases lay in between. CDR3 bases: TGTGCCAGCAGTGATGTCCTGACCTTCCAAGAGACCCAGTACTTC. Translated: CASSDVLTFQETQYF.

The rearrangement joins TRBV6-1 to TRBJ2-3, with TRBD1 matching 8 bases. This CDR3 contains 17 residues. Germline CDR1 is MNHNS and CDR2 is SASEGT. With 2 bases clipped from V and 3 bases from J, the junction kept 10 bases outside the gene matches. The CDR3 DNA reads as TGTGCCAGCAGTGAAAAGTGGAACAGGGGGGAGACAGATACGCAGTATTTT. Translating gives CASSEKWNRGETDTQYF.